These 25 T cell receptor beta chains were all obtained from the same sample, sequenced in a study of blood T cell repertoires in COVID-19. Clones were read by immunoSEQ multiplex PCR, and TCRdb kept only the in-frame ones, dropping some. The sample lists around 140,000 clones, roughly 90% occurring once. Sequenced material: peripheral blood. These receptor sequences come from a man aged 65 to 85 with active COVID-19.

The chain couples TRBV9 to TRBJ2-3; 10 bases match TRBD2. The CDR3 covers 16 residues. With V trimmed by 4 bases and J by 2 bases, 7 bases remained unmatched. Germline V CDR1 and CDR2: SGDLS, YYNGEE. The CDR3 DNA follows: TGTGCCAGCAGCCCCCCTGGACTAGCGGCCACAGATACGCAGTATTTT. Translation gives CASSPPGLAATDTQYF.

In this sample, this clone turned up once. This chain's CDR3 is CASSLTVGATYYEQYF. The CDR3 DNA is TGTGCCAGCAGCTTAACTGTGGGAGCGACCTACTACGAGCAGTACTTC. This chain connects TRBV7-3 to TRBJ2-7; D is perhaps TRBD2 (5 bases). CDR1 is SGHTA, CDR2 FQGTGA, per germline. V was shortened by 0 bases and J by 3 bases, with 15 bases between the two germline ends. The CDR3 is made up of 16 amino acids.

The chain couples TRBV27 to TRBJ2-1; 11 bases are shared with TRBD2. Germline V gives CDR1 MNHEY, CDR2 SMNVEV (reference sequence). V shed 5 bases and J 0 bases; nucleotides not matched to a gene: 3. The CDR3 is 16 amino acids. The CDR3 reads CASSGGTSGSYNEQFF. The CDR3, as DNA: TGTGCCAGCAGTGGGGGGACTAGCGGCTCCTACAATGAGCAGTTCTTC.

The chain couples TRBV29-1 to TRBJ1-1, with TRBD1 matching 10 bases. V lost 4 bases to trimming and J lost 5 bases; unmatched junction nucleotides: 10. Germline lookup yields CDR1 SQVTM and CDR2 ANQGSEA. This CDR3 has 15 amino acids. CDR3 region: CSVGGGQGGWTEAFF. CDR3 bases: TGCAGCGTTGGTGGAGGACAGGGGGGTTGGACTGAAGCTTTCTTT.

The chain links TRBV28 to TRBJ1-6; 7 nucleotides agree with TRBD1. The trim removed 6 bases at V and 9 bases at J, leaving 8 bases unmatched. The CDR3 loop spans 14 amino acids. CDR1 MDHEN and CDR2 SYDVKM come from the germline V gene. In nucleotides, the CDR3 is TGTGCCAGCAGCCCGACAGGGTATCCTTCACCCCTCCACTTT. As protein: CASSPTGYPSPLHF. The whole variable domain, filled in from reference TRBV28 and TRBJ1-6, reads DVKVTQSSRYLVKRTGEKVFLECVQDMDHENMFWYRQDPGLGLRLIYFSYDVKMKEKGDIPEGYSVSREKKERFSLILESASTNQTSMYLCASSPTGYPSPLHFGNGTRLTVT.

The chain links TRBV6-1 to TRBJ1-5, with D possibly TRBD1 on 5 matching bases. Germline CDR1 is MNHNS and CDR2 is SASEGT. V was cut by 3 bases and J by 5 bases, with 17 bases left in between. CDR3 length: 16 residues. The CDR3 sequence: CASSERRGTRDQPQHF. The CDR3 DNA is TGTGCCAGCAGTGAGAGGAGGGGAACTCGGGATCAGCCCCAGCATTTT.

This rearrangement joins TRBV5-1 to TRBJ1-5, with a tentative D call TRBD1 (6 bases). The CDR3 is made up of 15 amino acids. V lost 1 base, J lost 0 bases, and 8 bases lay in between. CDR1 is SGHRS, CDR2 YFSETQ, per germline. The CDR3 nucleotides read TGCGCCAGCAGCTTGACAGGGAATAGCAATCAGCCCCAGCATTTT. Its protein product is CASSLTGNSNQPQHF. Looking up the rest from reference TRBV5-1 and TRBJ1-5 gives the full variable domain: KAGVTQTPRYLIKTRGQQVTLSCSPISGHRSVSWYQQTPGQGLQFLFEYFSETQRNKGNFPGRFSGRQFSNSRSEMNVSTLELGDSALYLCASSLTGNSNQPQHFGDGTRLSIL.

The table lists this clone with a count of one. This chain links TRBV9 with TRBJ2-1, with 8 bases lining up with TRBD2. V was pared by 0 bases and J by 0 bases, with 8 bases of the junction left unmatched. CDR1 is SGDLS and CDR2 is YYNGEE in the germline V gene. The CDR3 loop spans 18 amino acids. Here the CDR3 DNA reads TGTGCCAGCAGCGTAGGGGGTAGCGGGAACCCCTCCTACAATGAGCAGTTCTTC. Protein product: CASSVGGSGNPSYNEQFF.

The chain is built from TRBV27 and TRBJ2-7, with 7 nucleotides matching TRBD2. This CDR3 has 17 amino acids. Germline CDR1 MNHEY, CDR2 SMNVEV (reference sequence). J was trimmed by 6 bases and V by 2 bases; bases with no gene match: 16. CDR3 coding DNA: TGTGCCAGCAGTTTAACCCCCCCGATGGGCGGGAGAGGCGAGCAGTACTTC. This encodes CASSLTPPMGGRGEQYF.

This clone has a single count. The genes are TRBV10-1 and TRBJ2-3; TRBD2 agrees at 8 bases. V shed 4 bases and J 0 bases; nucleotides not matched to a gene: 6. The CDR3 runs to 16 residues. Germline V CDR1 and CDR2: WNHNN, SYGVQD (reference sequence). This CDR3 reads CASSGVAGPSTDTQYF. The CDR3 region has the DNA TGCGCCAGCAGTGGAGTAGCGGGACCTAGCACAGATACGCAGTATTTT.

The chain links TRBV15 to TRBJ1-2; D is perhaps TRBD1 (6 bases). The CDR3 runs to 15 residues. The germline CDR1 and CDR2 sequences are LNHNV and YYDKDF (reference sequence). The ends were cut back, 3 bases at V and 4 bases at J, with 15 bases in the middle. The CDR3 sequence is CATSRTRQVSYGYTF. The CDR3 DNA is TGTGCCACCAGCAGGACGAGACAGGTGTCCTATGGCTACACCTTC.

The rearrangement joins TRBV11-2 to TRBJ2-7; TRBD1 aligns across 10 bases. V shed 4 bases, J shed 5 bases, and the junction held 5 bases outside the gene matches. Germline V gene sequence: CDR1 SGHAT, CDR2 FQNNGV. This CDR3 spans 14 amino acids. The CDR3 DNA follows: TGTGCCAGCAGCTGGGGACAGGGGACCGACGAGCAGTACTTC. Its protein product is CASSWGQGTDEQYF.

The V gene is TRBV18, the J gene TRBJ2-1, with 8 bases that match TRBD2. With V trimmed by 3 bases and J by 8 bases, 6 bases remained unmatched. This CDR3 is built from 14 residues. Germline assignment: CDR1 KGHSH and CDR2 LQKENI. The CDR3, as DNA: TGTGCCAGCTCACCCGGAGCGGGAGTCGATGAGCAGTTCTTC. This codes for CASSPGAGVDEQFF.

Only a few counts were recorded for this clone. The gene calls are TRBV5-1 and TRBJ2-2; D gene ambiguous. V was trimmed by 5 bases and J by 1 base, leaving 12 bases between them. CDR1 and CDR2 from the germline V gene are SGHRS and YFSETQ. This CDR3 comprises 15 residues. In DNA form, the CDR3 reads TGCGCCAGCAGGGAGCGCCCTAAGAACACCGGGGAGCTGTTTTTT. It is translated as CASRERPKNTGELFF.

The chain couples TRBV24-1 to TRBJ2-5; 7 positions agree with TRBD1. The CDR3 consists of 15 residues. From germline, CDR1 is KGHDR and CDR2 SFDVKD. The V segment lost 3 bases and the J segment 3 bases; nucleotides outside the gene matches: 6. This CDR3 reads CATSDLSGQKETQYF. CDR3 sequence (DNA): TGTGCCACCAGTGATCTCTCGGGACAGAAAGAGACCCAGTACTTC.

The chain employs TRBV5-1 and TRBJ1-4; 7 bases align to TRBD1. The CDR3 totals 16 residues. The V and J ends lost 4 bases and 7 bases, in that order; junction bases with no gene match: 13. The germline V gene has CDR1 SGHRS and CDR2 YFSETQ. The CDR3 here is CASSPTRQGQGEKLFF. For the CDR3, the DNA is TGCGCCAGCAGCCCAACTCGACAGGGCCAAGGTGAAAAACTGTTTTTT.

This chain connects TRBV5-1 to TRBJ2-2; possibly TRBD2 for D (6 bases). This CDR3 spans 16 amino acids. Germline loops: CDR1 SGHRS, CDR2 YFSETQ. Trimming removed 1 base from V and 6 bases from J, with 16 bases in between. Here the CDR3 DNA reads TGCGCCAGCAGCTTGCCCGTGACTAGTATGGCCGGGGAGCTGTTTTTT. Translation gives CASSLPVTSMAGELFF.

The chain employs TRBV19 and TRBJ2-1; TRBD2 matches 9 bases. CDR1 LNHDA and CDR2 SQIVND come from the germline V gene (reference sequence). The CDR3 spans 14 residues. V trimming: 4 bases; J trimming: 7 bases; junction bases outside the gene matches: 5. CDR3 protein: CASSTPGLANEQFF. Here the CDR3 DNA reads TGTGCCAGTAGTACCCCGGGACTAGCAAATGAGCAGTTCTTC.

V gene TRBV27 combines with J gene TRBJ1-1; TRBD1 matches 9 bases. The junction had 8 bases not matched to a gene; V was cut back by 6 bases and J by 6 bases. Germline CDR1 is MNHEY and CDR2 is SMNVEV (reference sequence). The CDR3 has 14 amino acids. Here the CDR3 DNA reads TGTGCCAGCAGCCCCCTTACAGGGGGCGCTGAAGCTTTCTTT. The encoded protein is CASSPLTGGAEAFF.

This clone was observed a single time. The chain uses TRBV5-1 and TRBJ2-6, with D possibly matching TRBD2 (6 bases). Trimming pared 3 bases from V and 2 bases from J, leaving 9 bases between. The CDR3 sequence is 15 residues long. The V gene's germline CDR1 is SGHRS and CDR2 YFSETQ. The CDR3 reads CASSSGGTGANVLTF. The CDR3 DNA reads TGCGCCAGCAGCTCTGGAGGGACTGGGGCCAACGTCCTGACTTTC.

V is TRBV19 and J is TRBJ1-1, with TRBD1 matching 10 bases. The CDR3 is 19 amino acids. The germline gives CDR1 LNHDA, CDR2 SQIVND (reference sequence). The J segment lost 2 bases and the V segment lost 5 bases, leaving 17 bases of the junction unmatched. CDR3 sequence (DNA): TGTGCCAGTAGTGCCCGCCGGACAGGGGGACGAGGTGGTAACACTGAAGCTTTCTTT. This encodes CASSARRTGGRGGNTEAFF.

The chain has TRBV2 and TRBJ1-1; the D is unclear. In germline, CDR1 is SNHLY, CDR2 FYNNEI. V lost 8 bases and J 10 bases, leaving 20 bases between the germline ends. The CDR3 totals 13 residues. The CDR3 loop is CASRLNPAGAAFF. In DNA form, the CDR3 reads TGTGCCAGCCGGTTGAACCCCGCGGGCGCAGCTTTCTTT.

V gene TRBV6-2 or TRBV6-3 combines with J gene TRBJ2-7; 7 bases align to TRBD1. The ends lost 5 bases at V and 0 bases at J; junction bases unmatched: 1. CDR1 and CDR2 (germline): MNHEY, SVGEGT. This CDR3 contains 13 residues. CDR3 protein: CASSGTASYEQYF. The CDR3 bases are TGTGCCAGCAGTGGGACAGCCTCCTACGAGCAGTACTTC.

The V gene is TRBV27, the J gene TRBJ2-7; perhaps TRBD1 as D (6 bases). The length of the CDR3 is 16 residues. CDR1 is MNHEY, CDR2 SMNVEV, per germline (reference sequence). The V and J ends lost 0 bases and 2 bases respectively, with 14 bases between them. CDR3 in amino acids: CASSLSLKGVTYEQYF. Here the CDR3 DNA reads TGTGCCAGCAGTTTATCTTTAAAGGGGGTTACCTACGAGCAGTACTTC.

The chain is built from TRBV7-9 and TRBJ2-7; weak D call: TRBD2 (5 bases). CDR1 is SEHNR and CDR2 is FQNEAQ in the germline V gene (reference sequence). CDR3 length: 13 residues. V dropped 3 bases and J dropped 5 bases, with 11 bases sitting between them. This CDR3 reads CASSFRGDDEQYF. In DNA form, the CDR3 reads TGTGCCAGCAGCTTCCGGGGAGACGACGAGCAGTACTTC.